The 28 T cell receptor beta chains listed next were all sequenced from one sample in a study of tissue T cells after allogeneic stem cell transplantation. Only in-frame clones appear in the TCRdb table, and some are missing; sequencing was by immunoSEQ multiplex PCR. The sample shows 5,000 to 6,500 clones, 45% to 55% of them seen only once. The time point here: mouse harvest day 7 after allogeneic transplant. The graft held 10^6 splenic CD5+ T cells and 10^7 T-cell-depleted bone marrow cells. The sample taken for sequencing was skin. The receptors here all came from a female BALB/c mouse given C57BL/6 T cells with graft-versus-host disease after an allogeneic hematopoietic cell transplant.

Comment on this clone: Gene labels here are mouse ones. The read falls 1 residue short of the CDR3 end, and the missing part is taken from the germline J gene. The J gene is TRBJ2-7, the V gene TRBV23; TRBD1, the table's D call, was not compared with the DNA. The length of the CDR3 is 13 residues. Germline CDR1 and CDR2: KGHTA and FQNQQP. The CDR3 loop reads CSSSQEGSYEQYF. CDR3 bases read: TGCTCCAGCAGTCAAGAGGGTTCCTATGAACAGTAC.

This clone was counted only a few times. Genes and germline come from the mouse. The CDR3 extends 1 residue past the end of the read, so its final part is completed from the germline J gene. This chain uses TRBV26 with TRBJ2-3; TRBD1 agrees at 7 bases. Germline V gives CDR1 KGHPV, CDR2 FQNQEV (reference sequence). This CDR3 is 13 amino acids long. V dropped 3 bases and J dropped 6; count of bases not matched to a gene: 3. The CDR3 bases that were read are TGTGCCAGCAGTCTCCCGGGACAGGAAACGCTGTAT. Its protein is CASSLPGQETLY. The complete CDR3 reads CASSLPGQETLYF.

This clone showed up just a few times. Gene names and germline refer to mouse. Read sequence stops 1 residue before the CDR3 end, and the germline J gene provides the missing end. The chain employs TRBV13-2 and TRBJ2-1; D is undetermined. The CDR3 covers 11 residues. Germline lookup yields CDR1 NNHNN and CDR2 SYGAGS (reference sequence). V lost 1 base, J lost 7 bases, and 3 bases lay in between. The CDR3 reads CASGDRAEQFF. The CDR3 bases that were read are TGTGCCAGCGGTGATAGGGCTGAGCAGTTC.

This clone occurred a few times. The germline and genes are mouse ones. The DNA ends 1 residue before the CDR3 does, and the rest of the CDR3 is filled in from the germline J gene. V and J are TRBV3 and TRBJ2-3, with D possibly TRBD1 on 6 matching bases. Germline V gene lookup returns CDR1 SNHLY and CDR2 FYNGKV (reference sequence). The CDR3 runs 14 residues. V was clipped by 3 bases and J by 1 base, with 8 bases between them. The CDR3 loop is CASSLGQGAETLYF. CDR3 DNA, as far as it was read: TGTGCCAGCAGCTTGGGACAAGGTGCAGAAACGCTGTAT. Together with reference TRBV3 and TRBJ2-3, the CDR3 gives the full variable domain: GPKVLQIPSHQIIDMGQMVTLNCDPVSNHLYFYWYKQILGQQMEFLVNFYNGKVMEKSKLFKDQFSVERPDGSYFTLKIQPTALEDSAVYFCASSLGQGAETLYFGSGTRLTVL.

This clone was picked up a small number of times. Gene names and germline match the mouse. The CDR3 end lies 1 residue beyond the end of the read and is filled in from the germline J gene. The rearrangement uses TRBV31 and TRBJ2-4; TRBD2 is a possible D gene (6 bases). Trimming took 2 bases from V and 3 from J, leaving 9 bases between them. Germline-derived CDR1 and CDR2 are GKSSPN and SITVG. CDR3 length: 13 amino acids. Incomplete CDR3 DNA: TGTGCCTGGAGTAGGGGACTCCAAAACACCTTGTAC. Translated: CAWSRGLQNTLY. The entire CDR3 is CAWSRGLQNTLYF.

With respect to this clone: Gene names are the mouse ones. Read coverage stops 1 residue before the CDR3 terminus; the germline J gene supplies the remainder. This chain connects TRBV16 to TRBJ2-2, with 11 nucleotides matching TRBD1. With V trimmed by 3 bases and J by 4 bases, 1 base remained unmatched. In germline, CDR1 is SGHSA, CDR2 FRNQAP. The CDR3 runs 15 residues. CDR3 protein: CASSLDRGPTGQLYF. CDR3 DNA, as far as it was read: TGTGCAAGCAGCTTGGACAGGGGGCCCACCGGGCAGCTCTAC.

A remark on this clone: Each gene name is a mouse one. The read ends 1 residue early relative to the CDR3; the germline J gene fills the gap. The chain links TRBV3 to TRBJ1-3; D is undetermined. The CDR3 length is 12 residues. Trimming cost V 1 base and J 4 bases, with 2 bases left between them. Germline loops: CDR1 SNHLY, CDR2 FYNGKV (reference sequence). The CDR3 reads CASSLGGNTLYF. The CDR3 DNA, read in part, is TGTGCCAGCAGCTTAGGGGGAAATACGCTCTAT.

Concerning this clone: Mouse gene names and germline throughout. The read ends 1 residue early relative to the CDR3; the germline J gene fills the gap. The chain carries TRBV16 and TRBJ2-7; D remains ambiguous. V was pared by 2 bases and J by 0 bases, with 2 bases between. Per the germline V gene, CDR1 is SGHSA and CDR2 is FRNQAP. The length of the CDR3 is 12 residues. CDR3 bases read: TGTGCAAGCAGCTTAAGCTCCTATGAACAGTAC. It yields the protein CASSLSSYEQY. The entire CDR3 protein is CASSLSSYEQYF.

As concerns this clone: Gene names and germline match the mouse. CDR3 DNA (partial): TGTGCCAGCTCTCTTGGACAATCCAACGAAAGATTATTT. This sequence encodes CASSLGQSNERLF. The full CDR3 is CASSLGQSNERLFF. The chain recombines TRBV12-1 with TRBJ1-4, with D maybe TRBD1 (5 bases). The sequence runs out 1 residue before the end of the CDR3; the remainder is reconstructed from the germline J gene. V lost 1 base, J lost 2 bases, and 7 bases lay in between. From germline, CDR1 is SGHSN and CDR2 HYEKVE. CDR3 length: 14 residues.

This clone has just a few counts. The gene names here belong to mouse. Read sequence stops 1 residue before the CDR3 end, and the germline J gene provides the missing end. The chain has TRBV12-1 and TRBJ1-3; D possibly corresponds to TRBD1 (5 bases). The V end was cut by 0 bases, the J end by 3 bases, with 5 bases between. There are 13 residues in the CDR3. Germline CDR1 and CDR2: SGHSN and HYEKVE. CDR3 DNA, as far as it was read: TGTGCCAGCTCTCTCGGGGGTGGAAATACGCTCTAT. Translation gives CASSLGGGNTLY. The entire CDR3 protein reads CASSLGGGNTLYF.

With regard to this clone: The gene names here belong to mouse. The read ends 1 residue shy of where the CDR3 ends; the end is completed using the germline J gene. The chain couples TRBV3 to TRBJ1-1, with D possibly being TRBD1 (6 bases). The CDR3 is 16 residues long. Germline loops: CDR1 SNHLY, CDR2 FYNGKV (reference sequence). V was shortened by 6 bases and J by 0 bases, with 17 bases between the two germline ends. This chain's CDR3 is CASSPGGRTANTEVFF. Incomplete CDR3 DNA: TGTGCCAGCAGTCCCGGGGGACGGACAGCAAACACAGAAGTCTTC.

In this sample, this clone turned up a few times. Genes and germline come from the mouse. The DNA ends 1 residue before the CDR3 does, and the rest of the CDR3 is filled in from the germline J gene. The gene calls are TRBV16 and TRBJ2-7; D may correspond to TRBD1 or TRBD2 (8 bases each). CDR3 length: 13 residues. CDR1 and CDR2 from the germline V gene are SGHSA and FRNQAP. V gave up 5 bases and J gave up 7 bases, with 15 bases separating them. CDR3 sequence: CASSTGGAGEQYF. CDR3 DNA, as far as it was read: TGTGCAAGCAGCACAGGGGGGGCGGGAGAACAGTAC.

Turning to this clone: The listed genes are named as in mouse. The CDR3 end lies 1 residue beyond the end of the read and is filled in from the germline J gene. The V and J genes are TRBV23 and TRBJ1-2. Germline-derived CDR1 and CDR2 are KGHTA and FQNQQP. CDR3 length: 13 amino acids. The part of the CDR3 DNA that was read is TGCTCCAGCAGGCCGGGGGCGAACTCCGACTACACC. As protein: CSSRPGANSDYT. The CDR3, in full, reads CSSRPGANSDYTF. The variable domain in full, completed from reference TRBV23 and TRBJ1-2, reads DAAVTQKPRYLIKMKGQEAEMKCIPEKGHTAVFWYQQKQSKELKFLIYFQNQQPLDQIDMVKERFSAVCPSSSLCSLGIRTCEAEDSALYLCSSRPGANSDYTFGSGTRLLVI.

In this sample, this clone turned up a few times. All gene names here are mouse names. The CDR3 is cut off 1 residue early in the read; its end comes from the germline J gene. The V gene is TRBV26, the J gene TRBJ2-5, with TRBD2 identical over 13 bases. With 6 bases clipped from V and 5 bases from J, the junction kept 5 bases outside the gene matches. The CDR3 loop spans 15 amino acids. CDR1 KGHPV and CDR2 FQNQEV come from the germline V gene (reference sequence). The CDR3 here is CASSPGLGGRDTQYF. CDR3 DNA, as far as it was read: TGTGCCAGCAGCCCCGGACTGGGGGGGCGAGACACCCAGTAC.

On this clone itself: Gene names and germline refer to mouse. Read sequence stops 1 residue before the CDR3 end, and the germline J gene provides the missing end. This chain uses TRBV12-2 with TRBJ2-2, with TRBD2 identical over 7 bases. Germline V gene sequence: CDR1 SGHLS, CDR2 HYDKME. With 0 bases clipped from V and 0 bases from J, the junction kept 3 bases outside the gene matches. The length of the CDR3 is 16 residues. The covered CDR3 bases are TGTGCCAGCTCTCTCGATCTGGGGGCAAACACCGGGCAGCTCTAC. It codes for CASSLDLGANTGQLY. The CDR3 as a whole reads CASSLDLGANTGQLYF. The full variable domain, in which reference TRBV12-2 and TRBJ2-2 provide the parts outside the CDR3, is NSGVVQSPRYIIKGKGERSILKCIPISGHLSVAWYQQTQGQELKFFIQHYDKMERDKGNLPSRFSVQQFDDYHSEMNMSALELEDSAVYFCASSLDLGANTGQLYFGEGSKLTVL.

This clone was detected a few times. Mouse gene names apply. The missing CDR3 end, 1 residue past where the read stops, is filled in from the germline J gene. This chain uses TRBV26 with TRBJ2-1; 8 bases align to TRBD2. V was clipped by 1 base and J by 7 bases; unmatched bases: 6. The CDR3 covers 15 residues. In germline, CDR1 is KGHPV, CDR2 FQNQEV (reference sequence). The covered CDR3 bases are TGTGCCAGCAGTCTGTGGGGGGGCGGAGGCGCTGAGCAGTTC. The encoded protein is CASSLWGGGGAEQF. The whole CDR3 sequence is CASSLWGGGGAEQFF.

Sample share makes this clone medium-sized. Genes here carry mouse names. The CDR3 DNA, read in part, is TGTGCCAGCAGTCTGTCGCAGGGGGCTGGAAATACGCTCTAT. This codes for CASSLSQGAGNTLY. The entire CDR3 sequence reads CASSLSQGAGNTLYF. V and J are TRBV26 and TRBJ1-3; 7 nucleotides align to TRBD1. The CDR3 end lies 1 residue beyond the end of the read and is filled in from the germline J gene. This CDR3 is built from 15 residues. J gave up 2 bases and V 0 bases, and 1 base lay outside the gene matches. Per the germline V gene, CDR1 is KGHPV and CDR2 is FQNQEV (reference sequence).

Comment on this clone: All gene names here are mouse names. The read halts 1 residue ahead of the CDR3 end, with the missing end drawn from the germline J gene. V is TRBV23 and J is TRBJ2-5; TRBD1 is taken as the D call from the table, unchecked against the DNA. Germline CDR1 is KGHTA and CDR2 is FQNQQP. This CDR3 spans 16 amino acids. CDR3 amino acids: CSSSRLQGAREDTQYF. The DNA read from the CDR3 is TGCTCCAGCAGTCGATTACAGGGGGCGCGAGAAGACACCCAGTAC.

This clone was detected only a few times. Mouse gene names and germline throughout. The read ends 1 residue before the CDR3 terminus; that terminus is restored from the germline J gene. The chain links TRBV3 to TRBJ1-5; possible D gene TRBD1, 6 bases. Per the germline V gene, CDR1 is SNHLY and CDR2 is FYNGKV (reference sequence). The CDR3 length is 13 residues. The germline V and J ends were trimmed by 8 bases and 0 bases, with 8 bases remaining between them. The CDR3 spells CASRDINNQAPLF. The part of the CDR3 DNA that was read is TGTGCCAGCCGGGACATTAACAACCAGGCTCCGCTT.

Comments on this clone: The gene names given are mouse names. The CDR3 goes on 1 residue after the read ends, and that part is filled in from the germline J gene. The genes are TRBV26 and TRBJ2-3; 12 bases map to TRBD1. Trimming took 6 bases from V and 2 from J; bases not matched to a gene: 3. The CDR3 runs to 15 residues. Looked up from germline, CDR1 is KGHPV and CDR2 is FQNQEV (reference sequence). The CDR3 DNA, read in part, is TGTGCCAGCAGCGGGACAGGGGGCTATGCAGAAACGCTGTAT. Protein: CASSGTGGYAETLY. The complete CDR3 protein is CASSGTGGYAETLYF.

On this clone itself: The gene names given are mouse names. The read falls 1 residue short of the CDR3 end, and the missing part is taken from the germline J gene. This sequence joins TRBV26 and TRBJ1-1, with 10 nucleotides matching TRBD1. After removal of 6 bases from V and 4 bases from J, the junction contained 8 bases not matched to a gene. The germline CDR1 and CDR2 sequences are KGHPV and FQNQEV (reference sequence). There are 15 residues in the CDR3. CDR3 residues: CASSRTGGRGTEVFF. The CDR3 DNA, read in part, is TGTGCCAGCAGCCGGACAGGGGGGAGGGGCACAGAAGTCTTC.

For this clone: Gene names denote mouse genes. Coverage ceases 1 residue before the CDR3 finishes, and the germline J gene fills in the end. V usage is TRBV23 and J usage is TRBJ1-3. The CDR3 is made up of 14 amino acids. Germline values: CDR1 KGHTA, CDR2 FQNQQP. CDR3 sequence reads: CSSSQAYSENTLYF. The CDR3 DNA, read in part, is TGCTCCAGCAGTCAGGCCTATTCTGAAAATACGCTCTAT.

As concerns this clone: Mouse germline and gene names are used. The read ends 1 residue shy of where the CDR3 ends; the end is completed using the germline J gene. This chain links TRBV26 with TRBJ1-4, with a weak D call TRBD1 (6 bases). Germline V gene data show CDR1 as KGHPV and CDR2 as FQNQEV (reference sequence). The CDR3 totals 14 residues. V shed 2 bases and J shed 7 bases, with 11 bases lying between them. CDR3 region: CASSLTGTGERLFF. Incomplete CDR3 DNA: TGTGCCAGCAGTCTGACAGGGACCGGCGAAAGATTATTT.

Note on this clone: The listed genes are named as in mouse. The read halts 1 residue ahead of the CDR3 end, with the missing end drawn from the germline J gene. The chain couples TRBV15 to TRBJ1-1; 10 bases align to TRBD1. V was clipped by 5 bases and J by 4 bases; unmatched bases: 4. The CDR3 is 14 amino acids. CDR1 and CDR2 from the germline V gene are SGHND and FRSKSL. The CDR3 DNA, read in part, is TGTGCCAGCAGTCCCGGGACAGGGGCCACAGAAGTCTTC. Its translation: CASSPGTGATEVF. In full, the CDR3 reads CASSPGTGATEVFF.

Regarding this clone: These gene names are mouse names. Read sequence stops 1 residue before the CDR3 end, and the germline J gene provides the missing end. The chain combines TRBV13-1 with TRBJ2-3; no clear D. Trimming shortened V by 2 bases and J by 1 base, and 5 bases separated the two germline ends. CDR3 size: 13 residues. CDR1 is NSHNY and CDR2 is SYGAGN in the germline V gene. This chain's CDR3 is CASSDSGAETLYF. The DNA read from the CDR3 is TGTGCCAGCAGTGACTCTGGTGCAGAAACGCTGTAT.

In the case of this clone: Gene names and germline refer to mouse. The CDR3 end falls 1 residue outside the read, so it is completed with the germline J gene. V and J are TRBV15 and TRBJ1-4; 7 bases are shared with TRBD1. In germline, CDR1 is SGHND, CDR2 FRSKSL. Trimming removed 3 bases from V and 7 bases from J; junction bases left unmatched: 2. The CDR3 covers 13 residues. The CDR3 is CASSLGTAERLFF. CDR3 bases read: TGTGCCAGCAGTTTGGGGACAGCCGAAAGATTATTT.

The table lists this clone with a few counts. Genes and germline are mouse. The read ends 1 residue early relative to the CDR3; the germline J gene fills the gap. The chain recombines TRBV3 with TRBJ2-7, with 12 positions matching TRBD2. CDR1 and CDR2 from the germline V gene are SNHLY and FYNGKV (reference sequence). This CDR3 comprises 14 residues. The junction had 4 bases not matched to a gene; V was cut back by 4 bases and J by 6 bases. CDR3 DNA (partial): TGTGCCAGCAGCTCCAGACTGGGGGGGCGTGAACAGTAC. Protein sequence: CASSSRLGGREQY. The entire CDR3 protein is CASSSRLGGREQYF.

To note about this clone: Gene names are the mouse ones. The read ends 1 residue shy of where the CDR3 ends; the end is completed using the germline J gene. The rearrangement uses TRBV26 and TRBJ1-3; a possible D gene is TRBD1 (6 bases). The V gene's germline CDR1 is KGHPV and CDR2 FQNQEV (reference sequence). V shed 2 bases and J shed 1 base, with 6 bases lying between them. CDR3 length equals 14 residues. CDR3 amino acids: CASSLGTSGNTLYF. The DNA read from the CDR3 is TGTGCCAGCAGTCTGGGGACATCTGGAAATACGCTCTAT.